The rows below give T cell receptor beta chains drawn from one sample of a study of monozygotic twins with inflammatory bowel disease. TCRdb reprocessed the 5' RACE reads and reports one entry per CDR3 protein, with no DNA. The record lists fewer than 350,000 distinct CDR3 sequences, of which the ten most abundant hold roughly 2%. The sequenced sample was blood. These receptors were taken from a human donor with ulcerative colitis or Crohn's disease, or a healthy co-twin of an affected twin (not recorded which). CDR3s include the opening cysteine and the closing phenylalanine or tryptophan.

V,J,CDR3
TRBV20-1,TRBJ2-3,CSAETGTRSTDTQYF
TRBV18,TRBJ2-1,CASSRDGHNEQFF
TRBV7-8,TRBJ1-1,CASSLGWAEAFF
TRBV6-2/TRBV6-3,TRBJ2-7,CASSYSNPSYEQYF
TRBV27,TRBJ2-7,CASSPGAWESYEQYF
TRBV10-3,TRBJ2-7,CAISTGPYEQYF
TRBV20-1,TRBJ2-6,CSAHTGASSGANVLTF
TRBV4-1,TRBJ2-2,CASSSSTGGRTGELFF
TRBV2,TRBJ2-1,CASRRDSRVAMRQFF
TRBV10-1,TRBJ2-3,CASSESSGSYTDTQYF
TRBV10-3,TRBJ1-4,CAIRDRENNEKLFF
TRBV7-9,TRBJ2-7,CASSLWTSGSGYEQYF
TRBV4-1,TRBJ2-7,CASSRTPGPSYEQYF
TRBV5-1,TRBJ1-1,CASSLWGDTEAFF
TRBV5-1,TRBJ1-6,CASSRSNSGVNSPLHF
TRBV11-2,TRBJ2-3,CASSLDRFGSSTDTQYF
TRBV20-1,TRBJ2-7,CSVPGLAQYEQYF
TRBV14,TRBJ1-2,CASSPPGPLNGGLGYTF
TRBV5-1,TRBJ2-2,CASSLVLGAGGELFF
TRBV10-3,TRBJ2-7,CAISESTGAKSYEQYF
TRBV20-1,TRBJ2-5,CSARDPSFETQYF
TRBV5-4,TRBJ2-1,CASSVKTSAATSYNEQFF
TRBV20-1,TRBJ1-5,CSATPGQHQPQHF
TRBV7-2,TRBJ2-1,CASSLRYGEYNEQFF
TRBV15,TRBJ2-7,CATSRVGQESYEQYF
TRBV5-4,TRBJ2-5,CASSATGTEETQYF
TRBV19,TRBJ2-2,CASGTGDTGELFF
TRBV11-2,TRBJ2-1,CASSFRGGAGDNEQFF
TRBV12-3/TRBV12-4,TRBJ1-1,CASGSRGGTEAFF
TRBV12-3/TRBV12-4,TRBJ2-2,CASSLGSGAGRNTGELFF
TRBV6-5,TRBJ2-7,CASSYSNHPRDRGRGEQYF
TRBV5-1,TRBJ2-2,CASSLGGAITGELFF
TRBV6-1,TRBJ2-5,CASYPRTGSQETQYF
TRBV28,TRBJ2-1,CASSVLGSGKYNEQFF
TRBV10-3,TRBJ1-1,CAISLQLNTEAFF
TRBV29-1,TRBJ2-5,CSVEGGQQIQETQYF
TRBV9,TRBJ1-6,CASSVDEGIDSPLHF
TRBV6-5,TRBJ2-6,CASSSDRLDFSGANVLTF
TRBV5-1,TRBJ1-1,CASSLEGRMGGEAFF
TRBV12-3/TRBV12-4,TRBJ1-5,CASSSVGGSEGNQPQHF
TRBV3-1,TRBJ1-2,CATSTQGRYGYTF
TRBV30,TRBJ1-5,CAWARTGSYNNQPQHF
TRBV10-2,TRBJ2-7,CASRGDRNSYEQYF
TRBV10-3,TRBJ2-1,CAIKGSSGGSDEQFF
TRBV12-5,TRBJ2-2,CASGLATGELFF
TRBV7-9,TRBJ2-6,CASLPSGANVLTF
TRBV3-1,TRBJ2-1,CASSQWGPGLEYNEQFF
TRBV4-3,TRBJ2-2,CASSQDRYVGELFF
TRBV19,TRBJ1-5,CASRTDRGSNQPQHF
TRBV7-2,TRBJ2-7,CASSLHGTYEQYF
TRBV7-2,TRBJ1-6,CASTDRGSYNSPLHF
TRBV6-5,TRBJ2-1,CAVRGYNEQFF
TRBV5-4,TRBJ2-3,CASSLTQGDTDTQYF
TRBV5-1,TRBJ2-3,CASSFRGEGDTQYF
TRBV11-1,TRBJ2-1,CASSLRQNSLYGAYNEQFF
TRBV30,TRBJ2-7,CAWSRREKGSYEQYF
TRBV7-7,TRBJ2-2,CASSLALLNTGELFF
TRBV18,TRBJ2-3,CASSPPDGGGPTDTQYF
TRBV5-1,TRBJ2-7,CASSLATWEDEQYF